The clone carrying this TCR beta chain occurred once. This sample was taken from a study of blood T cell repertoires in COVID-19. Overall study: The United States, Italy and Spain were the sources of the acute and convalescent COVID-19 samples. Sources were T cells, B-cell-depleted T cells, or PBMCs; the material itself was cDNA or gDNA.

The CDR3 has 15 amino acids. Germline CDR1 KGHSH, CDR2 LQKENI. Trimming took off 8 bases at V and 0 bases at J, with 14 bases between the two ends. In the authors' workflow: Counts of nucleated cells, estimated from reference gene primer amplification, were obtained. TCRdb's table, derived via immunoSEQ multiplex PCR, lists solely in-frame clones and lacks some. V and J calls plus clone size are reproduced from that table; the DNA served to infer D and trimming. The top ten clones hold around 30% of a sample with around 60,000 clones, 60% to 85% of them seen once. The chain joins TRBV18 to TRBJ1-5; tentatively, D is TRBD1 (5 bases). The sequence was obtained from a human donor in a cohort sampled during active COVID-19. The sample was peripheral blood. The CDR3 coding sequence is TGTGCCAGCACCTCCGACAGAGATAGCAATCAGCCCCAGCATTTT. Its translation is CASTSDRDSNQPQHF.